These 8 T cell receptor beta chains were all obtained from the same sample, sequenced in a study of regulatory T cells in long-lasting Graves disease. Stated time point: persistent/refractory GD, antithyroid drugs over 5 years with positive TRAb. RNA from PBMCs was the source of the TCR library. Building the TCR beta libraries relied on iRepertoire HTBI primers, and CDR3 regions underwent Arm-PCR. TCRdb fed the multiplex PCR reads into MiXCR, producing one record per CDR3 protein. The table lists about 340,000 distinct CDR3 sequences, roughly a fifth of them singletons, with 29% in the top ten. The sample consisted of peripheral blood mononuclear cells (PBMCs), taken when the disease was refractory, from a patient treated with antithyroid drugs. These TCRs come from a female donor with Graves disease.

This clonotype was detected ten times or more. This chain uses TRBV10-3 with TRBJ1-2; 7 nucleotides match TRBD1. This CDR3 is built from 15 residues. J lost 5 bases, V lost 0 bases, and 6 bases had no gene match. CDR1 ENHRY and CDR2 SYGVKD come from the germline V gene. The chain's CDR3 is CAISESMTGQYGYTF. The CDR3 region has the DNA TGTGCCATCAGTGAGTCGATGACAGGGCAGTATGGCTACACCTTC.

There are many counts of this clonotype. The chain recombines TRBV12-3 or TRBV12-4 with TRBJ2-1; D is unclear. This CDR3 contains 15 residues. Trimming left V 4 bases short and J 4 bases short, with 14 bases between. The CDR3 DNA reads TGTGCCAGCAGTTCAGCGCGGAGTGAATACAATGAGCAGTTCTTC. Its translation is CASSSARSEYNEQFF.

This clonotype was seen repeatedly, ten times or more. The genes are TRBV2 and TRBJ1-1; 9 bases align to TRBD1. The V and J ends lost 5 bases and 5 bases, in that order; junction bases with no gene match: 9. CDR1 and CDR2 (germline): SNHLY, FYNNEI. This CDR3 is 15 amino acids long. Here the CDR3 reads CASSIGGGTGTEAFF. CDR3 nucleotide sequence: TGTGCCAGCAGTATCGGGGGCGGGACAGGGACTGAAGCTTTCTTT.

The chain combines TRBV19 with TRBJ1-3; D is unclear. Germline V gene lookup returns CDR1 LNHDA and CDR2 SQIVND (reference sequence). The germline V and J ends were trimmed by 6 bases and 0 bases, with 9 bases remaining between them. CDR3 length: 14 amino acids. CDR3 nucleotide sequence: TGTGCCAGTAGACTTCGGGGCTCTGGAAACACCATATATTTT. It specifies CASRLRGSGNTIYF.

This clonotype has at least ten counts. The chain joins TRBV2 to TRBJ2-1; 9 bases align to TRBD2. The CDR3 extends over 17 amino acids. The V segment lost 3 bases and the J segment 11 bases; nucleotides outside the gene matches: 17. Germline CDR1 reads SNHLY; CDR2 reads FYNNEI. Written as DNA, the CDR3 is TGTGCCAGCAGTGATGGGGGGACTAGCCCACCACCATTCCAGCAGTTCTTC. Encoded protein: CASSDGGTSPPPFQQFF. Variable domain in full (rest from reference TRBV2 and TRBJ2-1): EPEVTQTPSHQVTQMGQEVILRCVPISNHLYFYWYRQILGQKVEFLVSFYNNEISEKSEIFDDQFSVERPDGSNFTLKIRSTKLEDSAMYFCASSDGGTSPPPFQQFFGPGTRLTVL.

The chain uses TRBV9 and TRBJ2-2; D not resolved. Germline assignment: CDR1 SGDLS and CDR2 YYNGEE. V lost 5 bases and J lost 9, with 14 bases in between. The CDR3 sequence is 13 residues long. Written as DNA, the CDR3 is TGTGCCAGCAGTCGTTTCGACTCGTGGGAGCTGTTTTTT. It specifies CASSRFDSWELFF.

This clonotype appeared many times. The chain carries TRBV11-3 and TRBJ2-5; D call uncertain. This CDR3 has 13 residues. V shed 2 bases and J shed 0 bases, with 4 bases lying between them. Germline CDR1 and CDR2: SGHNT and YENEEA. For the CDR3, the DNA is TGTGCCAGCAGCTTACCGTACCAAGAGACCCAGTACTTC. This sequence encodes CASSLPYQETQYF.

A word on this clonotype: Possible read error: a much larger clone is one base away. No conserved phenylalanine or tryptophan ends this CDR3, so it is likely a read error. The chain is built from TRBV20-1 and TRBJ2-7; possibly TRBD2 for D (6 bases). The germline V and J ends were trimmed by 2 bases and 7 bases, with 21 bases remaining between them. CDR3 length equals 15 residues. Germline values: CDR1 DFQATT, CDR2 SNEGSKA (reference sequence). CDR3 sequence: CSARTGTGWAGEQYL. In DNA, the CDR3 is TGCAGTGCTAGAACCGGAACGGGTTGGGCGGGAGAGCAGTACCTC.